The text below deals with one T cell receptor (beta chain). Its antigen is not identified. The data belong to a study of cytomegalovirus exposure and HLA in healthy donors. Whole-study results and caveats: Some V segments (TRBV6-2 and TRBV6-3 among them) were excluded as indistinguishable. For TCR beta chains, V- and J-gene trimming was later linked to a missense DCLRE1C variant. Most TCR sequences were uncommon, yet certain public TCRs appeared in many donors. Specificity of three CMV-associated chains for CMV antigens was verified in vitro.

CDR3 length: 15 residues. Trimming took off 5 bases at V and 2 bases at J, with 16 bases between the two ends. Germline CDR1 and CDR2: MNHEY and SVGAGI. In the PCR, 60 Vbeta and 13 Jbeta primers were used. TCRdb's copy holds only in-frame clones and misses some; the assay was immunoSEQ multiplex PCR. This table has approximately 120,000 clones, 60% to 85% appearing once. The clonotype comes from a female donor in good health and CMV-seronegative. The sample was PBMCs. The V and J genes are TRBV6-5 and TRBJ2-7, with D hard to call. The CDR3: CASSIQSAATYEQYF. The CDR3 region has the DNA TGTGCCAGCAGTATCCAATCCGCGGCGACCTACGAGCAGTACTTC.